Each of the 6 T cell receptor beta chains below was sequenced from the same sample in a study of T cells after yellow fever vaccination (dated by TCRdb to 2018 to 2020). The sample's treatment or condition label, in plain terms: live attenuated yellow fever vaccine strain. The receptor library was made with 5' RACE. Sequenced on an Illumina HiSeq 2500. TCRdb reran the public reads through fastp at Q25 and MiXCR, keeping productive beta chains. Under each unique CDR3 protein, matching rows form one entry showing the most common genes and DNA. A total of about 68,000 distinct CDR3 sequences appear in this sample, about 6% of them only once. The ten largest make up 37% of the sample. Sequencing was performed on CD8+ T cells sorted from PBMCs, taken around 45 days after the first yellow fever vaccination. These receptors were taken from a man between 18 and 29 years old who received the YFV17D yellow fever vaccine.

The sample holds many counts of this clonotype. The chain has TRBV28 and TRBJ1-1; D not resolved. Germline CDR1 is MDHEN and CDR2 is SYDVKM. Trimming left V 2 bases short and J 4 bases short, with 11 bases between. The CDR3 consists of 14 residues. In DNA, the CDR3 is TGTGCCAGCAGTTTAGGAAGCTGGGGCACTGAAGCTTTCTTT. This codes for CASSLGSWGTEAFF.

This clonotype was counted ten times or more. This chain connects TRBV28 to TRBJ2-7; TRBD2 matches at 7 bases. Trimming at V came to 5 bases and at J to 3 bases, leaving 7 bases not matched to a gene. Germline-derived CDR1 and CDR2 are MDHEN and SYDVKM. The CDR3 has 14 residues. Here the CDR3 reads CASSSVRDYYEQYV. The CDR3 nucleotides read TGTGCCAGCAGTAGCGTCAGGGACTACTACGAGCAGTACGTC.

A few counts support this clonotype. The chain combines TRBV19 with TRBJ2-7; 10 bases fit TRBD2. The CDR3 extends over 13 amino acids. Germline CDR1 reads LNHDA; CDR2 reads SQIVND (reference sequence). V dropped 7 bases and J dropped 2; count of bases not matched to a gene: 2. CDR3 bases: TGTGCCAGTACCAGCGGGGGGGCCTACGAGCAGTACTTC. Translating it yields CASTSGGAYEQYF.

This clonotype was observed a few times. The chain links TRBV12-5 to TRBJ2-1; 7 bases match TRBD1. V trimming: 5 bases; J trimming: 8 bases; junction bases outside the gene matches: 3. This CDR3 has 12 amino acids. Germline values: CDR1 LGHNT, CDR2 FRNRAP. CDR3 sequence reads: CASGQTGDEQFF. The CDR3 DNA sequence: TGTGCTAGTGGTCAAACAGGGGATGAGCAGTTCTTC.

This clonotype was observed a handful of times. CDR3 bases: TGTGCCATCAGTGGTCCAGCGGGTCCACGCAGTGGCGGGGAGCTGTTTTTT. It specifies CAISGPAGPRSGGELFF. The chain couples TRBV10-3 to TRBJ2-2; a weak D match, TRBD2 (6 bases). Trimming stripped 4 bases from V and 7 bases from J, with 22 bases between. Germline CDR1 ENHRY, CDR2 SYGVKD. This CDR3 has 17 residues.

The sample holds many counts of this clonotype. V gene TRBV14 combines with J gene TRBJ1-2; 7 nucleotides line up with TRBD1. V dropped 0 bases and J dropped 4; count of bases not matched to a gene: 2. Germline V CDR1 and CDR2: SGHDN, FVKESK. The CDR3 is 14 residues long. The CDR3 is CASSQEGTVYGYTF. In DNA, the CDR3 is TGTGCCAGCAGCCAAGAAGGGACAGTCTATGGCTACACCTTC.